This TCR beta chain was sequenced in a study of breast tumors, draining lymph nodes, adjacent tissues (dated by TCRdb to between 2015 and 2016). Broadly, across the study: The study compared TCR beta repertoires across tumor, adjacent nontumor tissue and axillary lymph nodes from breast cancer patients. The study aimed to assess the relationships and possible T-cell exchange between tumor, surrounding tissue and draining lymph node repertoires in human breast cancer. What the authors observed across the whole study: The conclusion that tumor T cells originate in lymph nodes was presented as consistent with a hypothesis rather than as directly demonstrated. The data were considered consistent with the idea that most tumor T cells come from the lymph node and then expand in tumor tissue. T-cell repertoire diversity in tumors was found to be lower than in lymph nodes but higher than in nontumor tissue, and preferential V and J gene usage was observed. The similarity between tumor and nontumor tissue repertoires was significantly greater in luminal-like breast cancer than in basal-like breast cancer.

This clonotype came up a few times. Its recognized antigen is unknown. Nothing much larger sits one base from this clone, and base qualities are not available. Sequencing was carried out with an Illumina HiSeq 2000. Multiplex PCR amplification was used to build the TCR beta chain libraries. High-throughput sequencing was used to analyze the amplified TCR beta chain products. The public sequencing data were trimmed at Q25 with fastp and processed into clonotypes with MiXCR by TCRdb, which kept only in-frame beta chains. Each entry is one CDR3 protein sequence, shown with its most common DNA and genes. The table for this sample lists approximately 230,000 distinct CDR3 sequences; 30% to 35% of them were counted only once. The leading ten clones occupy 3% to 4% of the sample. The lymph node samples were taken from the axillary draining lymph nodes of breast cancer patients. The germline V end is reduced by 4 bases and the J end by 4 bases; junction bases left unmatched: 7. The CDR3 starts with the cysteine, ends with the phenylalanine, and has 14 residues. Only the CDR3 portion is preserved as DNA: 42 bases, with reading frame beginning at the first base. As encoded in the germline V gene, CDR1 is SGHRS while CDR2 is YFSETQ.

Material for sequencing was axillary lymph node tissue. The source is a female donor with breast cancer. Some clones in this sample may be carry-over from other donors' samples. The receptor chain draws on TRBV5-1 and TRBJ2-5; TRBD1 matches 7 bases in the middle. The base sequence is TGCGCCAGCAGCACGGGACAGTTCTTAGAGACCCAGTACTTC. The encoded protein is CASSTGQFLETQYF. Supplemented by the reference TRBV5-1 and TRBJ2-5 proteins around the CDR3, the complete variable domain is KAGVTQTPRYLIKTRGQQVTLSCSPISGHRSVSWYQQTPGQGLQFLFEYFSETQRNKGNFPGRFSGRQFSNSRSEMNVSTLELGDSALYLCASSTGQFLETQYFGPGTRLLVL.